This T cell receptor beta chain stems from a study of shared clonotypes between healthy human individuals. Study-level information: Plates per donor: three CD4 naive, three CD4 memory, two CD8 naive, one CD8 memory.

Here immunoSEQ multiplex PCR was the method, and the copy in TCRdb shows in-frame clones only, minus some. The sample lists about 980,000 clones, less than 85% occurring once. J lost 0 bases, V lost 7 bases, and 15 bases had no gene match. This CDR3 has 18 amino acids. CDR1 MNHEY and CDR2 SMNVEV come from the germline V gene (reference sequence). This sequence originates from a man between 18 and 29 years old in good health. The sequenced sample was memory CD4+ T cells sorted from blood. The sample's subset: CD45RA-negative fraction. The chain is built from TRBV27 and TRBJ2-3; 8 bases line up with TRBD2. In DNA, the CDR3 is TGTGCCAGCAAGAGGAGAGTACTAGCGGCAGTTAGCACAGATACGCAGTATTTT. It is translated as CASKRRVLAAVSTDTQYF.